The clone carrying this T cell receptor beta chain appeared a few times. The antigen is undetermined. The sample comes from a study of molecular identifiers for immune sequencing clone quantification. Trimming took 2 bases from V and 12 from J, leaving 16 bases between them. The CDR3 extends over 13 amino acids. Germline V gives CDR1 ENHRY, CDR2 SYGVKD. Preparation of naive CD8 libraries involved roughly 18,000 to 1,100,000 sorted cells and 10%, 30% or 50% RNA. Findings and limits, study-wide: Among 800,000 to 1,000,000 naive cells, as was reported, spiked Jurkat TCR RNA from one cell was detectable. In CMV-specific effectors, clones above 20 copies held over 99% of molecules; naive, under 1%.

TCRdb re-called the PCR reads with MiXCR, one entry per CDR3 protein. This repertoire shows a few hundred thousand distinct CDR3 sequences, 24% found once; its top ten account for 0.65% to 0.75%. The chain employs TRBV10-3 and TRBJ1-1; a possible D gene is TRBD1 (5 bases). This clonotype originated in a human donor in good health. Some libraries in this study had Jurkat cell RNA spiked in. The source material was naive CD8+ T cells from blood, with Jurkat cell RNA spiked in. Indicated subset: FACS-sorted CD8+CD4-CCR7+CD45RA+ naive T cells. CDR3 amino acids: CAISEPGGVGTFF. The CDR3 DNA follows: TGTGCCATCAGTGAGCCGGGGGGGGTTGGAACTTTCTTT.